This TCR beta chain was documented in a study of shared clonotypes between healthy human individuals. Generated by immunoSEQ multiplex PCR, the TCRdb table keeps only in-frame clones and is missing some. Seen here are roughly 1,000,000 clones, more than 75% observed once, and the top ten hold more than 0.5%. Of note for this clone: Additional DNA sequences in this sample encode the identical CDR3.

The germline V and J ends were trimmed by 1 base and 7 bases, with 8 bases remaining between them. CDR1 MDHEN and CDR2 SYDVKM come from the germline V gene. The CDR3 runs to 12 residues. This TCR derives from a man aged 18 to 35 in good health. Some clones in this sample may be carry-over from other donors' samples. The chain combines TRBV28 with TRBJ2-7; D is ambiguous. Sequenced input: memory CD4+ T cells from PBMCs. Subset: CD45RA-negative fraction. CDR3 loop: CASSLLGNEQYF. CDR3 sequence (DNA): TGTGCCAGCAGTTTATTAGGTAATGAGCAGTACTTC.